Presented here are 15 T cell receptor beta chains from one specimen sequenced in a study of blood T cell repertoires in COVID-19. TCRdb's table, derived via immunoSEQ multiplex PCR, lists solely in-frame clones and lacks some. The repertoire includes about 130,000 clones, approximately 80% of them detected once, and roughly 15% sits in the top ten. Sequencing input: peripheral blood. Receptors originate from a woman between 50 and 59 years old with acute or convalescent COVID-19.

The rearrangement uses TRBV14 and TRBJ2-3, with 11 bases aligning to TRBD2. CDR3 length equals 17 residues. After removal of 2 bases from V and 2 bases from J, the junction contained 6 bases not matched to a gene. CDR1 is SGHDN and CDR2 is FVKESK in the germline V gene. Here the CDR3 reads CASSQHFSGGATDTQYF. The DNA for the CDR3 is TGTGCCAGCAGCCAACATTTTAGCGGGGGGGCCACAGATACGCAGTATTTT.

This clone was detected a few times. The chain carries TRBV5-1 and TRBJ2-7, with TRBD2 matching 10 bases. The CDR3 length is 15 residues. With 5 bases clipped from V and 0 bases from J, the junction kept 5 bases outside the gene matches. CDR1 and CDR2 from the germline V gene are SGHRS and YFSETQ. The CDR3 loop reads CASRLAGGPSYEQYF. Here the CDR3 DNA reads TGCGCCAGCAGATTAGCGGGGGGACCCTCCTACGAGCAGTACTTC.

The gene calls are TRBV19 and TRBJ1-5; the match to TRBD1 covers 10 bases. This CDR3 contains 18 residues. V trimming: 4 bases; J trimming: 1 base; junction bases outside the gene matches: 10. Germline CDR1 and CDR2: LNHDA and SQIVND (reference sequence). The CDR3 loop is CASSTPGQGFPSNQPQHF. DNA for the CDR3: TGTGCCAGTAGTACCCCGGGACAGGGGTTCCCGAGCAATCAGCCCCAGCATTTT.

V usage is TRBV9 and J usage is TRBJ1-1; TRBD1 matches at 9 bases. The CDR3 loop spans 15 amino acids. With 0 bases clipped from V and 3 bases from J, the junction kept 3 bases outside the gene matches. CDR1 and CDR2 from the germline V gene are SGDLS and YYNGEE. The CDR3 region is CASSVETGGDTEAFF. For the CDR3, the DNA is TGTGCCAGCAGCGTAGAGACAGGGGGGGACACTGAAGCTTTCTTT. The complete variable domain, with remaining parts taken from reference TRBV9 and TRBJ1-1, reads DSGVTQTPKHLITATGQRVTLRCSPRSGDLSVYWYQQSLDQGLQFLIQYYNGEERAKGNILERFSAQQFPDLHSELNLSSLELGDSALYFCASSVETGGDTEAFFGQGTRLTVV.

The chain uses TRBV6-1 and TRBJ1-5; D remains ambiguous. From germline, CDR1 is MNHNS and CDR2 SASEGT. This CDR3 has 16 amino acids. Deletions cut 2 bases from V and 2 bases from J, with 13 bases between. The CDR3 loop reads CASSEWAAGGNQPQHF. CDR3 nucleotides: TGTGCCAGCAGTGAATGGGCAGCCGGGGGCAATCAGCCCCAGCATTTT.

DNA of the CDR3: TGTGCCAGCAAGTACAGGGCGCCTGAAGCTTTCTTT. The encoded protein is CASKYRAPEAFF. The rearrangement uses TRBV12-3 or TRBV12-4 and TRBJ1-1; possibly TRBD1 for D (6 bases). The CDR3 spans 12 residues. V dropped 7 bases and J dropped 6 bases, with 12 bases sitting between them.

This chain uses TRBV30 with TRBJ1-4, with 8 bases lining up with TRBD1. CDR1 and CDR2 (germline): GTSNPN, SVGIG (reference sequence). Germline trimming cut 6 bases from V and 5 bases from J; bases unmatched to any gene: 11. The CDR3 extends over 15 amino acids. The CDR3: CACRDRHSPNEKLFF. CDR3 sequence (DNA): TGTGCCTGCCGGGACAGGCACTCACCCAATGAAAAACTGTTTTTT.

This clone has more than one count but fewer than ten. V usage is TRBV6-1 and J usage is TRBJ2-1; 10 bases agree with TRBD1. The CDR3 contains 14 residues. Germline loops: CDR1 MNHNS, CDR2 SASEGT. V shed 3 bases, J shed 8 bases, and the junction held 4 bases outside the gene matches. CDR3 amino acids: CASSDQDRGYEQFF. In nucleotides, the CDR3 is TGTGCCAGCAGTGATCAGGACAGGGGGTATGAGCAGTTCTTC.

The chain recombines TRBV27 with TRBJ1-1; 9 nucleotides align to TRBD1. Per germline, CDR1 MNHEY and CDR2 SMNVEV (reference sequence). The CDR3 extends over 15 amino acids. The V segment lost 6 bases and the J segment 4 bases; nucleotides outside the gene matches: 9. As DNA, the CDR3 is TGTGCCAGCAGCTTCACAGGGGGCCGGGGCACTGAAGCTTTCTTT. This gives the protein CASSFTGGRGTEAFF.

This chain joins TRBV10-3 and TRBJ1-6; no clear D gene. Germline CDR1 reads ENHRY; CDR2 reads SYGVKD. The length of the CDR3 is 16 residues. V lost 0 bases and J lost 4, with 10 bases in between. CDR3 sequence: CAISESMNSYNSPLHF. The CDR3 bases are TGTGCCATCAGTGAGTCGATGAACTCGTATAATTCACCCCTCCACTTT.

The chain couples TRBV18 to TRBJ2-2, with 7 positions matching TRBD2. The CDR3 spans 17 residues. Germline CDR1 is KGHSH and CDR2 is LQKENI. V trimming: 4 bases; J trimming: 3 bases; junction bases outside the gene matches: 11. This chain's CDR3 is CASSQVLLARDTGELFF. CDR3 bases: TGTGCCAGCTCACAAGTATTACTAGCGCGGGACACCGGGGAGCTGTTTTTT.

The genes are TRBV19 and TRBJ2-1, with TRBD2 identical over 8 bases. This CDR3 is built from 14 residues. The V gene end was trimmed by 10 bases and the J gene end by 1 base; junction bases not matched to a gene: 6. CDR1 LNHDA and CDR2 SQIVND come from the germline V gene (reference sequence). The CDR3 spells CATTSGGSYNEQFF. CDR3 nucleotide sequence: TGTGCCACCACCAGCGGGGGTTCCTACAATGAGCAGTTCTTC.

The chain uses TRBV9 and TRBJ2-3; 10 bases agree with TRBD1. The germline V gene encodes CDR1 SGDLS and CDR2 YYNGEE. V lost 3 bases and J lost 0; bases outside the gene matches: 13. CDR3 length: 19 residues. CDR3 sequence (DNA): TGTGCCAGCAGCGAGACAGGGGGCACCCATTACTCTAGCACAGATACGCAGTATTTT. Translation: CASSETGGTHYSSTDTQYF.

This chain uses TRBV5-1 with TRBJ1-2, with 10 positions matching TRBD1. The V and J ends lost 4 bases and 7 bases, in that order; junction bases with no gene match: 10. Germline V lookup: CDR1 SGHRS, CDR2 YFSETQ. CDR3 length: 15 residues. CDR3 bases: TGCGCCAGCAGCGGAAGACAGGGGGCGCAGGGTGGCTACACCTTC. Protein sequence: CASSGRQGAQGGYTF. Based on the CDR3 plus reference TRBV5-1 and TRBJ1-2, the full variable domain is KAGVTQTPRYLIKTRGQQVTLSCSPISGHRSVSWYQQTPGQGLQFLFEYFSETQRNKGNFPGRFSGRQFSNSRSEMNVSTLELGDSALYLCASSGRQGAQGGYTFGSGTRLTVV.

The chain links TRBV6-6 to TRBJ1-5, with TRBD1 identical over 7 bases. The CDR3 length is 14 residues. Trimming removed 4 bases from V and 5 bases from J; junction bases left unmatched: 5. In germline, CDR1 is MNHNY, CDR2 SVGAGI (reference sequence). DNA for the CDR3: TGTGCCAGCAGTTGGGCCACAGGGGATCAGCCCCAGCATTTT. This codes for CASSWATGDQPQHF.